The clone carrying this TCR beta chain turned up a few times. The antigen is unknown. The CDR3 totals 15 residues. V was pared by 8 bases and J by 5 bases, with 12 bases of the junction left unmatched. CDR1 and CDR2 (germline): MNHNS, SASEGT. The Oncomine TCR Beta short-read assay was what sequenced the DNA obtained from cultured CD4+ T cells. The authors extracted genomic DNA from cultured CD4+ T cells. Using its own MiXCR run on the PCR reads, TCRdb lists one record per CDR3 protein. The sample shows roughly 11,000 distinct CDR3 sequences, 25% to 35% of them seen only once. This entry belongs to a study of vaccination and CD4 T cells after COVID-19. Across the whole study: Convalescent donors totaled six males and four females, including two who were Hispanic.

Treatment noted: approximately nine-day PBMC culture with coronavirus spike peptide pools or control peptides (ViraFEST assay). The TCR originated in a human donor with COVID-19. Sample: cultured CD4+ T cells from blood. The chain joins TRBV6-1 to TRBJ2-1; 7 bases map to TRBD2. The CDR3 nucleotides read TGTGCCAGCCGGGCCGGAGCGGGGAGCAACAATGAGCAGTTCTTC. It codes for CASRAGAGSNNEQFF.